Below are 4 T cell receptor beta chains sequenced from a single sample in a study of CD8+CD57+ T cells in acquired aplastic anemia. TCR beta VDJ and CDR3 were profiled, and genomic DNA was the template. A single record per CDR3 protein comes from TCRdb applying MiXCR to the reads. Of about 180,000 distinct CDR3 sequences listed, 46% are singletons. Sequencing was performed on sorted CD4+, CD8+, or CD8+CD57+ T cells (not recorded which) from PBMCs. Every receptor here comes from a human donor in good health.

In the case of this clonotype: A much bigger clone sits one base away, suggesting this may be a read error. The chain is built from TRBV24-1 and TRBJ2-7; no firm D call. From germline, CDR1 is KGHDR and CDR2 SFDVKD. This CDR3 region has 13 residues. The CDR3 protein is CAISASGAHEQYF. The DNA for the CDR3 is TGTGCCATCAGTGCCTCAGGAGCCCACGAGCAGTACTTC.

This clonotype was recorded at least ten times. The CDR3: CASSTPFTGELFF. The CDR3 DNA reads TGTGCCAGCAGCACCCCATTCACCGGGGAGCTGTTTTTT. The chain carries TRBV7-2 and TRBJ2-2; the D is unclear. Germline CDR1 is SGHTA and CDR2 is FQGNSA. The CDR3 covers 13 residues. The V end was cut by 5 bases, the J end by 4 bases, with 8 bases between.

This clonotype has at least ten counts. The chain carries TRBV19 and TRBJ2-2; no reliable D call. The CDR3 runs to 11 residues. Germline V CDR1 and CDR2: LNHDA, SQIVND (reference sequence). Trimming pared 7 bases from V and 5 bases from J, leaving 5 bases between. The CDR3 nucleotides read TGTGCCAGTACGATGACCGGGGAGCTGTTTTTT. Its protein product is CASTMTGELFF.

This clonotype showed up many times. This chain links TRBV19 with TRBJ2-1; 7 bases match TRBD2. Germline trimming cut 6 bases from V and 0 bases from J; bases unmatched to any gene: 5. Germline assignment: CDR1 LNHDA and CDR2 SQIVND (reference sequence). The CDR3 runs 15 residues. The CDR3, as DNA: TGTGCCAGTAGCCCTACTAGCGCCTCCTACAATGAGCAGTTCTTC. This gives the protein CASSPTSASYNEQFF.